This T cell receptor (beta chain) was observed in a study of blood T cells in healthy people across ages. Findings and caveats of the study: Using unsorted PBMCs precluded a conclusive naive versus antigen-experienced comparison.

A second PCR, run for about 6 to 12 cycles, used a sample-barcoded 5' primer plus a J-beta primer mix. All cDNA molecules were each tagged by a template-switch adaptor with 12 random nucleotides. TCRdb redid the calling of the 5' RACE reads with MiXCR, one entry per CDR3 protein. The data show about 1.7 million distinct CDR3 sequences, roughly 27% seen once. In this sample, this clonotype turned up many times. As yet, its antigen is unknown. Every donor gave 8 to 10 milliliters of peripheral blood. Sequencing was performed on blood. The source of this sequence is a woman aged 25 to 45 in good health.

The CDR3 reads CSVAQTAPGNYGYTF. CDR3 in DNA: TGCAGCGTAGCCCAGACCGCCCCAGGGAACTATGGCTACACCTTC. The chain carries TRBV29-1 and TRBJ1-2; D possibly corresponds to TRBD1 (5 bases). The CDR3 is 15 amino acids. The ends were cut back, 6 bases at V and 2 bases at J, with 19 bases in the middle. Germline V gene sequence: CDR1 SQVTM, CDR2 ANQGSEA.